This entry lists 18 T cell receptor beta chains sequenced from one sample in a study of vaccination and CD4 T cells after COVID-19. The sample's treatment: roughly 10-day PBMC culture with coronavirus spike peptide pools or control peptides (ViraFEST assay). No antigen is known for these receptors. Sequenced with the Oncomine TCR Beta short-read assay was DNA taken from cultured CD4+ T cells. TCRdb used MiXCR to reprocess the PCR reads, holding one entry per CDR3 protein. The table shows around 9,000 distinct CDR3 sequences, with around 57% occurring only once. The sample comprised CD4+ T cells from blood, cultured in vitro. Source of these receptors: a human donor who had recovered from COVID-19.

The genes are TRBV19 and TRBJ1-1, with a tentative D call TRBD1 (5 bases). V was clipped by 3 bases and J by 5 bases, with 22 bases between them. CDR1 is LNHDA and CDR2 is SQIVND in the germline V gene (reference sequence). The CDR3 runs 17 residues. The CDR3 spells CASSIPQSQGGSTEAFF. Written as DNA, the CDR3 is TGTGCCAGTAGTATTCCCCAATCTCAGGGCGGGAGTACTGAAGCTTTCTTT.

As concerns this clonotype: The junction differs from germline at one of its ends, possibly a read error. The V and J genes are TRBV20-1 and TRBJ1-5; TRBD1 matches 10 bases. The germline V gene encodes CDR1 DFQATT and CDR2 SNEGSKA (reference sequence). The CDR3 has 17 amino acids. The CDR3 protein is CSARAGTGASSNQPQHF. CDR3 DNA: TGCAGTGCCAGAGCCGGGACAGGGGCTTCAAGCAATCAGCCCCAGCATTTT.

This chain joins TRBV6-5 and TRBJ2-2; TRBD2 matches 13 bases. With V trimmed by 4 bases and J by 5 bases, 1 base remained unmatched. CDR3 length equals 15 residues. Germline V gene sequence: CDR1 MNHEY, CDR2 SVGAGI. The chain's CDR3 is CASSSGLAGTGELFF. As DNA, the CDR3 is TGTGCCAGCAGTTCGGGACTAGCGGGGACCGGGGAGCTGTTTTTT.

V gene TRBV10-1 combines with J gene TRBJ2-7; D is perhaps TRBD1 or TRBD2 (5 bases each). The CDR3 is 17 residues long. Trimming removed 2 bases at V and 3 bases at J, with 20 bases between. The germline CDR1 and CDR2 sequences are WNHNN and SYGVQD (reference sequence). CDR3 sequence reads: CASSEGAAFTGRYEQYF. The CDR3 bases are TGCGCCAGCAGTGAGGGGGCAGCCTTTACGGGACGCTACGAGCAGTACTTC.

The table lists this clonotype with a count of one. A junction boundary mismatches the germline segment, possibly from a read error. The CDR3 DNA is TGTGCCAGCACCCTCCGGGCCGGGCAGGGATTGGCTAACTTTGGCTACACCTTC. This codes for CASTLRAGQGLANFGYTF. The chain combines TRBV6-1 with TRBJ1-2; D possibly corresponds to TRBD1 (5 bases). The CDR3 has 18 residues. CDR1 MNHNS and CDR2 SASEGT come from the germline V gene.

This clonotype was seen only a few times. The chain uses TRBV27 and TRBJ1-5, with D possibly TRBD1 on 5 matching bases. The germline CDR1 and CDR2 sequences are MNHEY and SMNVEV (reference sequence). The V gene lost 4 bases and the J gene lost 0 bases, with 10 bases spanning the gap. This CDR3 has 15 amino acids. The CDR3 sequence is CASSSNGASNQPQHF. The DNA of the CDR3 is TGTGCCAGCAGTTCCAACGGGGCTAGCAATCAGCCCCAGCATTTT.

This clonotype turned up a few times. This chain links TRBV6-1 with TRBJ2-6; D may be TRBD1 (5 bases). The V end was cut by 7 bases, the J end by 2 bases, with 9 bases between. This CDR3 has 14 amino acids. Germline V gene sequence: CDR1 MNHNS, CDR2 SASEGT. The CDR3 sequence: CASKQDPGANVLTF. The CDR3 nucleotides are TGTGCCAGCAAACAGGACCCTGGGGCCAACGTCCTGACTTTC.

V gene TRBV24-1 combines with J gene TRBJ2-5; the D call may be TRBD1 or TRBD2 (5 bases each). V dropped 3 bases and J dropped 3 bases, with 16 bases sitting between them. There are 16 residues in the CDR3. The germline gives CDR1 KGHDR, CDR2 SFDVKD. As DNA, the CDR3 is TGTGCCACCAGTGATAGTCCGGGACGGGCGAAAGAGACCCAGTACTTC. Amino acid sequence: CATSDSPGRAKETQYF.

The DNA for the CDR3 is TGCAGTGCTAGTAAGGGGGGCGGAGAGACCCAGTACTTC. Its translation: CSASKGGGETQYF. The genes are TRBV20-1 and TRBJ2-5, with D possibly being TRBD1 or TRBD2 (6 bases each). Germline V gene lookup returns CDR1 DFQATT and CDR2 SNEGSKA (reference sequence). V was cut by 3 bases and J by 4 bases, with 12 bases left in between. The CDR3 consists of 13 residues.

V gene TRBV7-9 combines with J gene TRBJ1-2; D unresolved. CDR1 and CDR2 from the germline V gene are SEHNR and FQNEAQ (reference sequence). This CDR3 region has 12 residues. The V and J ends lost 1 base and 1 base respectively, with 1 base between them. CDR3 bases: TGTGCCAGCAGCTTAGTTAACTATGGCTACACCTTC. It codes for CASSLVNYGYTF.

This clonotype has a single count. The chain joins TRBV7-6 to TRBJ2-1; TRBD2 matches 10 bases. This CDR3 is built from 15 residues. The germline V gene has CDR1 SGHVS and CDR2 FNYEAQ. V shed 4 bases, J shed 3 bases, and the junction held 3 bases outside the gene matches. CDR3 loop: CASSSSGRSYNEQFF. CDR3 sequence (DNA): TGTGCCAGCAGCTCTAGCGGGAGAAGCTACAATGAGCAGTTCTTC.

The chain recombines TRBV9 with TRBJ2-7; 8 nucleotides line up with TRBD2. The CDR3 has 13 residues. The germline V gene encodes CDR1 SGDLS and CDR2 YYNGEE. J was trimmed by 3 bases and V by 7 bases; bases with no gene match: 6. The CDR3, as DNA: TGTGCCAGCGGGAGCGGGAGCCTCTACGAGCAGTACTTC. The encoded protein is CASGSGSLYEQYF.

J is TRBJ1-2 and V is TRBV5-4, with D maybe TRBD1 (5 bases). Between the trimmed V and J ends, which lost 3 bases and 3 bases, there was a span of 12 bases. From germline, CDR1 is SGHNT and CDR2 YYREEE (reference sequence). This CDR3 spans 14 amino acids. CDR3 nucleotide sequence: TGTGCCAGCAGCTCCCCTACAGGTCACTATGGCTACACCTTC. It yields the protein CASSSPTGHYGYTF. The variable domain in full, with the rest retrieved from reference TRBV5-4 and TRBJ1-2, is ETGVTQSPTHLIKTRGQQVTLRCSSQSGHNTVSWYQQALGQGPQFIFQYYREEENGRGNFPPRFSGLQFPNYSSELNVNALELDDSALYLCASSSPTGHYGYTFGSGTRLTVV.

This chain uses TRBV2 with TRBJ2-3; D is ambiguous. V gave up 3 bases and J gave up 10 bases, with 8 bases separating them. The V gene's germline CDR1 is SNHLY and CDR2 FYNNEI. The CDR3 spans 11 residues. This chain's CDR3 is CASSEEYSQYF. DNA for the CDR3: TGTGCCAGCAGTGAGGAGTATTCGCAGTATTTT.

This clonotype was found a few times. The chain combines TRBV7-9 with TRBJ1-5; TRBD1 is a possible D gene (6 bases). The CDR3 has 14 residues. Trimming removed 1 base from V and 6 bases from J, with 10 bases in between. The germline V gene encodes CDR1 SEHNR and CDR2 FQNEAQ (reference sequence). The CDR3 nucleotides read TGTGCCAGCAGCTTAGAAGGGGGGGGTCAGCCCCAGCATTTT. Protein sequence: CASSLEGGGQPQHF.

This sequence joins TRBV6-1 and TRBJ1-2, with D unclear. Germline V gene lookup returns CDR1 MNHNS and CDR2 SASEGT. Trimming cost V 2 bases and J 2 bases, with 3 bases left between them. The CDR3 totals 12 residues. The CDR3: CASSEINYGYTF. In DNA form, the CDR3 reads TGTGCCAGCAGTGAAATAAACTATGGCTACACCTTC.

This clonotype has a handful of counts. V and J are TRBV20-1 and TRBJ1-1, with TRBD1 as a possible D gene (5 bases). V was pared by 8 bases and J by 1 base, with 17 bases between. This CDR3 is 14 amino acids long. CDR1 is DFQATT and CDR2 is SNEGSKA in the germline V gene (reference sequence). The CDR3 reads CSTRGVNGNTEAFF. The DNA for the CDR3 is TGCAGTACAAGAGGGGTGAACGGGAACACTGAAGCTTTCTTT.

The CDR3 here is CAQGRDTGELFF. CDR3 sequence (DNA): TGTGCACAGGGAAGGGACACCGGGGAGCTGTTTTTT. The gene calls are TRBV30 and TRBJ2-2; D might be TRBD1 (6 bases). The CDR3 runs 12 residues. CDR1 is GTSNPN, CDR2 SVGIG, per germline (reference sequence). Drawing the rest from reference TRBV30 and TRBJ2-2, the complete variable domain is SQTIHQWPATLVQPVGSPLSLECTVEGTSNPNLYWYRQAAGRGLQLLFYSVGIGQISSEVPQNLSASRPQDRQFILSSKKLLLSDSGFYLCAQGRDTGELFFGEGSRLTVL.